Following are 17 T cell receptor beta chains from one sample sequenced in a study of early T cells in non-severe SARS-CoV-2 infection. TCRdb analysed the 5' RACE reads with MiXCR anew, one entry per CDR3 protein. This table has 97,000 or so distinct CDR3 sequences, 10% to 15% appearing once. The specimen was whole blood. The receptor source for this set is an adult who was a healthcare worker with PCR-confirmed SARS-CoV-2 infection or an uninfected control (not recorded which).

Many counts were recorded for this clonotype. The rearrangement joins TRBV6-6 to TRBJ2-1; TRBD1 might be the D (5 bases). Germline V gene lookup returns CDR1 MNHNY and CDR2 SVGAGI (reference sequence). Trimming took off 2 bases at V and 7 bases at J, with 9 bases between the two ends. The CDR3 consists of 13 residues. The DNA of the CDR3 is TGTGCCAGCAGTTACACCGCAGGGAATGAGCAGTTCTTC. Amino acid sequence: CASSYTAGNEQFF.

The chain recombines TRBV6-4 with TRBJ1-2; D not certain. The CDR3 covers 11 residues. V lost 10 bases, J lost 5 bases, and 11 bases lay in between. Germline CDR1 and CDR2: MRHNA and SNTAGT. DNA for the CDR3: TGTGCCATCGACGTGGGGTATGGCTACACCTTC. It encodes CAIDVGYGYTF.

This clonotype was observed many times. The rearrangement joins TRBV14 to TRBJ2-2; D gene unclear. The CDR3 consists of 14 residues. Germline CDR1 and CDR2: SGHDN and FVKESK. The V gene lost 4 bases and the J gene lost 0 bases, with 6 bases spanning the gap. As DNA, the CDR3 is TGTGCCAGCAGCCCCGAGACGAACACCGGGGAGCTGTTTTTT. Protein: CASSPETNTGELFF.

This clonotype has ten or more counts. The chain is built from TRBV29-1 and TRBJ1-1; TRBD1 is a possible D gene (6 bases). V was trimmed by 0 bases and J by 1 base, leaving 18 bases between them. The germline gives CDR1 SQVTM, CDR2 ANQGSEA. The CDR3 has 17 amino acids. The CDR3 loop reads CSVEDLGLQGGNTEAFF. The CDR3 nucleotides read TGCAGCGTTGAAGATTTGGGGCTACAGGGAGGGAACACTGAAGCTTTCTTT.

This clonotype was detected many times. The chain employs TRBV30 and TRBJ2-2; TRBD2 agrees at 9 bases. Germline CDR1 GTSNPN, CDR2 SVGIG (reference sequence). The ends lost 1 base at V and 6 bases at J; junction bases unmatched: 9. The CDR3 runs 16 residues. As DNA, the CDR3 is TGTGCCTGGAGTGGTAGCGGGAGAGGTAATCCCGGGGAGCTGTTTTTT. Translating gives CAWSGSGRGNPGELFF.

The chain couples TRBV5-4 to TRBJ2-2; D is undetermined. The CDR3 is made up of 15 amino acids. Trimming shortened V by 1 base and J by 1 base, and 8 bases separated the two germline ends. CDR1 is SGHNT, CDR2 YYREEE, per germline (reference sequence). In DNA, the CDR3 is TGTGCCAGCAGCTTGTATCAGGAGAACACCGGGGAGCTGTTTTTT. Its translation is CASSLYQENTGELFF.

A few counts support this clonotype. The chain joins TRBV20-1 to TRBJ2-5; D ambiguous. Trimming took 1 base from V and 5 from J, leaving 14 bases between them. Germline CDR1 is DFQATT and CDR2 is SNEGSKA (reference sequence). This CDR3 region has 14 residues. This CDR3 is CSARAGRDLETQYF. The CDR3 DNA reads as TGCAGTGCTAGAGCTGGGCGCGACTTGGAGACCCAGTACTTC.

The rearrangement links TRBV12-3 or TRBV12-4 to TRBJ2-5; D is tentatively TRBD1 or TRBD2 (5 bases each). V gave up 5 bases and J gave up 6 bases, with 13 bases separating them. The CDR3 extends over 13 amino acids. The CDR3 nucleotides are TGTGCCAGCAGTGCCGGGACGGCCCAGACCCAGTACTTC. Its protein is CASSAGTAQTQYF.

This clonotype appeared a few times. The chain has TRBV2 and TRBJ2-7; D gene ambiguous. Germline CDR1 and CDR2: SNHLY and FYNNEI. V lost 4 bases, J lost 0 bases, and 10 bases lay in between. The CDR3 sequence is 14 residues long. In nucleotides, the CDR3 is TGTGCCAGCAGTGGGTGGACGAGCTCCTACGAGCAGTACTTC. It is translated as CASSGWTSSYEQYF.

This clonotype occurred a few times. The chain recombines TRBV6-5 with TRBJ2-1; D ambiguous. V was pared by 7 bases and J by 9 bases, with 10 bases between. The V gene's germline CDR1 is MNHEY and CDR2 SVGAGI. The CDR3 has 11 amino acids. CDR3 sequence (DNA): TGTGCCAGCATGATCGCTGGTGAGCAGTTCTTC. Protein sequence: CASMIAGEQFF.

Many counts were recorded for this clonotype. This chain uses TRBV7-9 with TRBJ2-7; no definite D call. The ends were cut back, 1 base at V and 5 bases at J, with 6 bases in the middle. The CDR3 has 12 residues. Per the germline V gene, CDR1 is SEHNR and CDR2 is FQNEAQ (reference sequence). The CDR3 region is CASSLDSHEQYF. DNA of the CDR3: TGTGCCAGCAGCTTAGATTCCCACGAGCAGTACTTC.

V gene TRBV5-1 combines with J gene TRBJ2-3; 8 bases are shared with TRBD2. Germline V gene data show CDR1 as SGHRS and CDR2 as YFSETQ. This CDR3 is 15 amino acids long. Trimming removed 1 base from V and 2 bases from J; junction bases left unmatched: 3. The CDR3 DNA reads TGCGCCAGCAGCTTGATACTAGCGGACACAGATACGCAGTATTTT. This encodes CASSLILADTDTQYF.

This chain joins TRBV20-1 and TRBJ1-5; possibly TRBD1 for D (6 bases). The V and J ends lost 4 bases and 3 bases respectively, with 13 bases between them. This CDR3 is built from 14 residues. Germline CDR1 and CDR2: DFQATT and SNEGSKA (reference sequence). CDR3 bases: TGCAGTGCTACAAAGGGGGGGAACAATCAGCCCCAGCATTTT. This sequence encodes CSATKGGNNQPQHF.

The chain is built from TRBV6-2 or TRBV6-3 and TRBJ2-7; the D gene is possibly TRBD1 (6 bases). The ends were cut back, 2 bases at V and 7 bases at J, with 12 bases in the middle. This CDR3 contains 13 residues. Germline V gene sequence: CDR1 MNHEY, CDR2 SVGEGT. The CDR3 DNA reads TGTGCCAGCAGTTACAGGGACATTCAGGAGCAGTACTTC. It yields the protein CASSYRDIQEQYF.

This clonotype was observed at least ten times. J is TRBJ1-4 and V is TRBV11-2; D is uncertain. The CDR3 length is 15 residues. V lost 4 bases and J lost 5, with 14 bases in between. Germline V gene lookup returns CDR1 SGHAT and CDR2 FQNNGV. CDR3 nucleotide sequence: TGTGCCAGCAGCTACCCCCTAAGAGGGAATGAAAAACTGTTTTTT. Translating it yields CASSYPLRGNEKLFF.

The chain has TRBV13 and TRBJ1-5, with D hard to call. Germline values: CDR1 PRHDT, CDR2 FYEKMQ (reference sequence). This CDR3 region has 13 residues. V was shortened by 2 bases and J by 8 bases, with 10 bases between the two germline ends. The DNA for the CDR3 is TGTGCCAGCAGCTTAATCCGTGGGGAGCCCCAGCATTTT. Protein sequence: CASSLIRGEPQHF.

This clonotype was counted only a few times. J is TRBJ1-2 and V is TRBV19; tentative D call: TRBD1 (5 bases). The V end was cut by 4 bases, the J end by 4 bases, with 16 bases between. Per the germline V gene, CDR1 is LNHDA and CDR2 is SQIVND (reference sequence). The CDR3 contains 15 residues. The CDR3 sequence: CASSTRQFGSYGYTF. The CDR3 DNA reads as TGTGCCAGTAGTACGAGACAGTTCGGGTCCTATGGCTACACCTTC.